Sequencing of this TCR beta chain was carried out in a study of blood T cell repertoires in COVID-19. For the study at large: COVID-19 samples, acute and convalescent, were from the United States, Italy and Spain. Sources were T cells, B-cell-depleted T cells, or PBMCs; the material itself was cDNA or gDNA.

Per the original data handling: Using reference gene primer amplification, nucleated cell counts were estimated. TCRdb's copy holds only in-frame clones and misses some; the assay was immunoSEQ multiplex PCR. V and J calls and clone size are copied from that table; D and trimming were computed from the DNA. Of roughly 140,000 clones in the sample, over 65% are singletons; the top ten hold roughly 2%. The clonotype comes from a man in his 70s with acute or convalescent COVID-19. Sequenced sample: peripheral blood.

DNA for the CDR3: TGTGCCAGCAGCCATCGGACAGGGATTATTGAGCAGTTCTTC. This translates into CASSHRTGIIEQFF. V gene TRBV14 combines with J gene TRBJ2-1; 8 nucleotides agree with TRBD1. CDR1 SGHDN and CDR2 FVKESK come from the germline V gene. CDR3 size: 14 residues. Unmatched junction bases numbered 7, after V lost 3 bases and J lost 9 bases.